Listed below are T cell receptor beta chains from one sample, sequenced in a study of shared clonotypes between healthy human individuals. TCRdb's copy holds only in-frame clones and misses some; the assay was immunoSEQ multiplex PCR. The data hold some 2,000,000 clones, with roughly 94% observed a single time. Sample: naive CD4+ T cells sorted from blood. The receptors were sampled from a man aged 18-30 years in good health. Both conserved end residues are part of each CDR3. D genes are given only for firm matches. Clone size is given for some rows only: seen once, a few or many times, or a class if the clone is expanded.

J gene: TRBJ2-3; V gene: TRBV27; D gene: .; clone size: .; CDR3 DNA: TGTGCCAGCAGTTTATCTAGTCGGGAGCTTGGCACGCAGTATTTT; CDR3 protein: CASSLSSRELGTQYF
J gene: TRBJ1-2; V gene: TRBV7-2; D gene: .; clone size: .; CDR3 DNA: TGTGCCAGCAGCCCCATCATGGGGGGCTACACCTTC; CDR3 protein: CASSPIMGGYTF
J gene: TRBJ2-5; V gene: TRBV27; D gene: TRBD2; clone size: .; CDR3 DNA: TGTGCCAGCAGTCCGAACAGGGATCGACTAGCGGGGACCTTCTACTTC; CDR3 protein: CASSPNRDRLAGTFYF
J gene: TRBJ2-3; V gene: TRBV19; D gene: TRBD2; clone size: .; CDR3 DNA: TGTGCCAGTAGGCCACTAGCGGGGGGGATCACAGATACGCAGTATTTT; CDR3 protein: CASRPLAGGITDTQYF
J gene: TRBJ2-3; V gene: TRBV9; D gene: .; clone size: .; CDR3 DNA: TGTGCCAGCACCAAAGGAGTAGACAGCACAGATACGCAGTATTTT; CDR3 protein: CASTKGVDSTDTQYF
J gene: TRBJ1-2; V gene: TRBV5-6; D gene: .; clone size: .; CDR3 DNA: TGTGCCAGCAGCTTGGGGGCGGCAGGGTATGGCTACACCTTC; CDR3 protein: CASSLGAAGYGYTF
J gene: TRBJ1-2; V gene: TRBV6-5; D gene: .; clone size: .; CDR3 DNA: TGTGCCAGCAGTAGGGACACCAACTATGGCTACACCTTC; CDR3 protein: CASSRDTNYGYTF
J gene: TRBJ2-5; V gene: TRBV2; D gene: .; clone size: .; CDR3 DNA: TGTGCCAGCAGGGAAGAGACCCAGTACTTC; CDR3 protein: CASREETQYF
J gene: TRBJ1-5; V gene: TRBV7-6; D gene: .; clone size: .; CDR3 DNA: TGTGCCAGCAGCTTAGCGTCGGAGGGTCAGCCCCAGCATTTT; CDR3 protein: CASSLASEGQPQHF
J gene: TRBJ1-5; V gene: TRBV6-6; D gene: .; clone size: .; CDR3 DNA: TGTGCCAGCAGTTACAGGGTCAATCAGCCCCAGCATTTT; CDR3 protein: CASSYRVNQPQHF
J gene: TRBJ1-3; V gene: TRBV18; D gene: .; clone size: .; CDR3 DNA: TGTGCCAGCTCACAAAACAGTTTCTCTGGAAACACCATATATTTT; CDR3 protein: CASSQNSFSGNTIYF
J gene: TRBJ1-2; V gene: TRBV6-5; D gene: TRBD1; clone size: .; CDR3 DNA: TGTGCCAGCAGTTTCTCGACAGGGGGCGGGGGCTACACCTTC; CDR3 protein: CASSFSTGGGGYTF
J gene: TRBJ1-1; V gene: TRBV5-4; D gene: .; clone size: .; CDR3 DNA: TGTGCCAGCCGACAACAGGGTACGTTGGGCACTGAAGCTTTCTTT; CDR3 protein: CASRQQGTLGTEAFF
J gene: TRBJ2-7; V gene: TRBV6-5; D gene: .; clone size: once; CDR3 DNA: TGTGCCAGCAGCCGGGACGGGGGCTACGAGCAGTACTTC; CDR3 protein: CASSRDGGYEQYF
J gene: TRBJ2-7; V gene: TRBV2; D gene: TRBD1; clone size: .; CDR3 DNA: TGTGCCAGTACCCGGGACAGGGTCTACGAGCAGTACTTC; CDR3 protein: CASTRDRVYEQYF
J gene: TRBJ2-3; V gene: TRBV5-4; D gene: .; clone size: .; CDR3 DNA: TGTGCCAGCAGCTTGGCGGCGGGGAGCACAGATACGCAGTATTTT; CDR3 protein: CASSLAAGSTDTQYF
J gene: TRBJ2-7; V gene: TRBV6-6; D gene: .; clone size: .; CDR3 DNA: TGTGCCAGCATCTTCCGAAATGAGCAGTACTTC; CDR3 protein: CASIFRNEQYF
J gene: TRBJ2-7; V gene: TRBV27; D gene: .; clone size: .; CDR3 DNA: TGTGCCAGCAGTTCCACCTTCGGGACCACTTTCTACGAGCAGTACTTC; CDR3 protein: CASSSTFGTTFYEQYF
J gene: TRBJ1-1; V gene: TRBV4-3; D gene: .; clone size: .; CDR3 DNA: TGCGCCAGCAGCAAGGCCCGGGATGTGAACACTGAAGCTTTCTTT; CDR3 protein: CASSKARDVNTEAFF
J gene: TRBJ2-5; V gene: TRBV2; D gene: .; clone size: .; CDR3 DNA: TGTGCCAGCAATAAAGCGTCCCCACGTTCGGAGACCCAGTACTTC; CDR3 protein: CASNKASPRSETQYF